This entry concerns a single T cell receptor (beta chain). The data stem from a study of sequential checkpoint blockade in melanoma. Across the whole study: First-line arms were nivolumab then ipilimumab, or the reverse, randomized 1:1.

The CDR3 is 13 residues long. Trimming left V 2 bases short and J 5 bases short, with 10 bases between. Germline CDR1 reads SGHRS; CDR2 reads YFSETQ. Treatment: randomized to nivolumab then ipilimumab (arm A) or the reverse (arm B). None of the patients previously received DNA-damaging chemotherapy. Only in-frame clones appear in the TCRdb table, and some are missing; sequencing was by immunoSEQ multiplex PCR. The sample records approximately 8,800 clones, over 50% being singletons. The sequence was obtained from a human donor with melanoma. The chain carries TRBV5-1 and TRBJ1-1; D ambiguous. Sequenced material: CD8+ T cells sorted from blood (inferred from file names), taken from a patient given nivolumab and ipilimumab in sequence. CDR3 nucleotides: TGCGCCAGCAGCTTCACGGGTAAGACTGAAGCTTTCTTT. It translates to CASSFTGKTEAFF.